Included here is one T cell receptor (beta chain) sequence, with context. Original processing notes: Quantification of nucleated cells was approximated via reference gene primer amplification. Clones were sequenced by immunoSEQ multiplex PCR, and TCRdb holds only the in-frame ones, with some missing. The V and J calls and clone size are taken from that table; D and trimming were inferred from the DNA. The sample consists of 65,000 to 95,000 clones, just under 80% of them appearing once. This sample is drawn from a study of blood T cell repertoires in COVID-19. Overall study: Samples representing acute and convalescent COVID-19 were sourced from the United States, Italy and Spain. T cells, B-cell-depleted T cells, or PBMCs provided the cDNA or gDNA that served as material.

The sequenced sample consisted of peripheral blood. The sequence was obtained from a man in his 60s with COVID-19, enrolled during active disease.

Written as DNA, the CDR3 is TGTGCCAGCTCCTCACAGGCAACTGAAGCTTTCTTT. This sequence encodes CASSSQATEAFF. J is TRBJ1-1 and V is TRBV12-3 or TRBV12-4; TRBD1 might be the D (5 bases). V lost 8 bases, J lost 5 bases, and 12 bases lay in between. The CDR3 length is 12 residues.